This T cell receptor (beta chain) was obtained from a study of beta chain features in type 1 diabetes. As every portion of the isolated RNA was reverse transcribed, the sequencing read expressed TCRB transcripts. Naive, central memory and regulatory T cell samples averaged roughly 3.8 million reads. Here immunoSEQ multiplex PCR was the method, and the copy in TCRdb shows in-frame clones only, minus some. The sample has fewer than 650,000 clones, 15% to 17% seen once. V was pared by 5 bases and J by 8 bases, with 25 bases between. Germline V gene data show CDR1 as PRHDT and CDR2 as FYEKMQ (reference sequence). CDR3 length: 17 residues.

Input material: naive CD4+ T cells from blood. This rearrangement joins TRBV13 to TRBJ2-1; D possibly uses TRBD1 or TRBD2 (6 bases each). The sequence was collected from a man in his late teens or twenties in good health. The CDR3 DNA reads as TGTGCCAGCAGCCCACTACTTTGGGACTTACAGGGCCATGAGCAGTTCTTC. This codes for CASSPLLWDLQGHEQFF.